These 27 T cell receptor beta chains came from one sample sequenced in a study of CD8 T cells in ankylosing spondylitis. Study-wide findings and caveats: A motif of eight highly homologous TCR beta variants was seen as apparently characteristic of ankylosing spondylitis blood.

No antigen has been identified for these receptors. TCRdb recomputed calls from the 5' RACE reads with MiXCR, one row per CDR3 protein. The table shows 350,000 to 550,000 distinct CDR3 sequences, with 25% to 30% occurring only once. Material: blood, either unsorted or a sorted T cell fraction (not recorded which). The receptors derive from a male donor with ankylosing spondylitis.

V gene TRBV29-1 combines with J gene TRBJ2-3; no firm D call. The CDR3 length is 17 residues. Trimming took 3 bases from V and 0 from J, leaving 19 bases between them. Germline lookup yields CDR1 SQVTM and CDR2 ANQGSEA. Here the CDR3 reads CSVDGDSFPPSTDTQYF. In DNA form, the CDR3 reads TGCAGCGTTGATGGTGACTCCTTCCCGCCTAGCACAGATACGCAGTATTTT.

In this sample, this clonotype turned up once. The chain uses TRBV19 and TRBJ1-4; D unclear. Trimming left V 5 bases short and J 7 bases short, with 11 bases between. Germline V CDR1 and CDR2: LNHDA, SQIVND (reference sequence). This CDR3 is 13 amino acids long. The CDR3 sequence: CASSYPGGEKLFF. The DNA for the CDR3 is TGTGCCAGTAGTTACCCGGGTGGTGAAAAACTGTTTTTT.

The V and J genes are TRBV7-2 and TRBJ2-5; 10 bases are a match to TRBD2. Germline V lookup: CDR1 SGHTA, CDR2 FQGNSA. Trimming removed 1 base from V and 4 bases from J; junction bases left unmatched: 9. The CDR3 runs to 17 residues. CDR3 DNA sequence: TGTGCCAGCAGCTTAGGGGCTAGCGGGAGCCCCTTAGAGACCCAGTACTTC. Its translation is CASSLGASGSPLETQYF.

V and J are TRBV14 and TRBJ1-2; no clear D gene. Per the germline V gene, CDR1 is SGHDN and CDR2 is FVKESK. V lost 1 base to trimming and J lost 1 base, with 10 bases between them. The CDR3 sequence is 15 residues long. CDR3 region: CASSQAGWGNYGYTF. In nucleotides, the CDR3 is TGTGCCAGCAGCCAAGCTGGGTGGGGTAACTATGGCTACACCTTC.

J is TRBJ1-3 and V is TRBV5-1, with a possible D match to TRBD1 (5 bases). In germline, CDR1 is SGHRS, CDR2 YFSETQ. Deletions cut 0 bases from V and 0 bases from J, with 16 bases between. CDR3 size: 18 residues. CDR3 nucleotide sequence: TGCGCCAGCAGCTTGGCCGGAGGAGGGGTTAGCTCTGGAAACACCATATATTTT. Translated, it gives CASSLAGGGVSSGNTIYF.

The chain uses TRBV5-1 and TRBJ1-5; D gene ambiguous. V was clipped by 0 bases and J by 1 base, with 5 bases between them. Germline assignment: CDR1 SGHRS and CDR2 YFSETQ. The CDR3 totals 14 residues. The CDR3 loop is CASSLGLSNQPQHF. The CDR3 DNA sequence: TGCGCCAGCAGCTTGGGACTAAGCAATCAGCCCCAGCATTTT.

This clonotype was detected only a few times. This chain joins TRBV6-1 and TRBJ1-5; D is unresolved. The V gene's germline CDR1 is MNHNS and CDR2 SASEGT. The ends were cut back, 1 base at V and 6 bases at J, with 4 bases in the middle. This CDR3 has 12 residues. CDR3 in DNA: TGTGCCAGCAGTGAAGGTTTTCAGCCCCAGCATTTT. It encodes CASSEGFQPQHF.

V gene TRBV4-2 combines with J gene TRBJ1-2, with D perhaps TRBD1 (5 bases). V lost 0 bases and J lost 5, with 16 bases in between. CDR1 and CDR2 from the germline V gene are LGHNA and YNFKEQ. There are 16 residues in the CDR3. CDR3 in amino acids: CASSQEARGGLYGYTF. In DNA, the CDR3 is TGTGCCAGCAGCCAAGAAGCCCGTGGGGGGTTGTATGGCTACACCTTC.

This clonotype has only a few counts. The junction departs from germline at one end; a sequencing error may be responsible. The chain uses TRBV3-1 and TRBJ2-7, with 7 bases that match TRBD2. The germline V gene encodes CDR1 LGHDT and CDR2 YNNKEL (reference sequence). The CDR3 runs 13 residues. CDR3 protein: CASSQGLDYEQYF. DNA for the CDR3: TGTGCCAGCAGTCAAGGACTAGACTACGAGCAGTACTTC.

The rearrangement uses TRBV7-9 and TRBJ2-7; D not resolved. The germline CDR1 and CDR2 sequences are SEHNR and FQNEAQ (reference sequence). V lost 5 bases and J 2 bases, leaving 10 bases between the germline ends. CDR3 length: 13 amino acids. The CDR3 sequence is CASSPPAPYEQYF. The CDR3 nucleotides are TGTGCCAGCAGCCCGCCCGCGCCCTACGAGCAGTACTTC.

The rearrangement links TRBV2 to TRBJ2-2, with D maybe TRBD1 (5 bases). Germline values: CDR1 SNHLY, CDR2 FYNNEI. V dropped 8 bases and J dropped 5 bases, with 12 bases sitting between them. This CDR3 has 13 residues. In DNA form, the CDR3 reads TGTGCCAGCGGGAACAGGCCAACCGGGGAGCTGTTTTTT. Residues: CASGNRPTGELFF.

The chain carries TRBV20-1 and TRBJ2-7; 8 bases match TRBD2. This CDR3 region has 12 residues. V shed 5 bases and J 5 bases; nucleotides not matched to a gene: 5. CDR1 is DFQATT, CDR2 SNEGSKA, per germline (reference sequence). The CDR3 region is CSAHGRANEQYF. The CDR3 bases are TGCAGTGCTCACGGGAGGGCTAACGAGCAGTACTTC.

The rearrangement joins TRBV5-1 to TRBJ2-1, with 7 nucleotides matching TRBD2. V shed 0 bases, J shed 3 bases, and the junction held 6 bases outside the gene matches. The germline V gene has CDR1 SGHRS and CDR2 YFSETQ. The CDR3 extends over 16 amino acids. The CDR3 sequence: CASSLGLAELYNEQFF. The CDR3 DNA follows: TGCGCCAGCAGCTTGGGGCTAGCGGAACTCTACAATGAGCAGTTCTTC.

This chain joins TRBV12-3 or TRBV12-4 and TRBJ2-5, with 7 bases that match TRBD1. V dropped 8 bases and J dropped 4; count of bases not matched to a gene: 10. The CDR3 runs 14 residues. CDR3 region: CASCWDREIETQYF. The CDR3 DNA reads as TGTGCCAGCTGTTGGGACAGAGAGATAGAGACCCAGTACTTC.

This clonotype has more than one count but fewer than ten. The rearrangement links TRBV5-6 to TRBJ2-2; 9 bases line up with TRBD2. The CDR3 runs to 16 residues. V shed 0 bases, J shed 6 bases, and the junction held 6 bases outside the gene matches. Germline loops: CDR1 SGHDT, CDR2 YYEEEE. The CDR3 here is CASSLAGLAGPGELFF. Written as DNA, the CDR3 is TGTGCCAGCAGCTTGGCGGGGCTAGCGGGGCCCGGGGAGCTGTTTTTT.

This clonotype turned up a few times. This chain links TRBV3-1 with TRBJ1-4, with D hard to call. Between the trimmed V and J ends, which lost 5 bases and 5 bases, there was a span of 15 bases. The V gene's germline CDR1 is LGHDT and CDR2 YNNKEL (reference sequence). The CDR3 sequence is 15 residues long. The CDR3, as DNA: TGTGCCAGCAGCGTCCGTCCCTATACGAATGAAAAACTGTTTTTT. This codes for CASSVRPYTNEKLFF. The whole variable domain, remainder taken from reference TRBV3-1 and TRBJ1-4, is DTAVSQTPKYLVTQMGNDKSIKCEQNLGHDTMYWYKQDSKKFLKIMFSYNNKELIINETVPNRFSPKSPDKAHLNLHINSLELGDSAVYFCASSVRPYTNEKLFFGSGTQLSVL.

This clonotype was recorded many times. The CDR3 DNA reads TGCAGTGCTAGACTAGCGGGATACAATGAGCAGTTCTTC. It yields the protein CSARLAGYNEQFF. This chain joins TRBV20-1 and TRBJ2-1, with 9 bases identical to TRBD2. V was clipped by 2 bases and J by 4 bases; unmatched bases: 0. The CDR3 is 13 amino acids. Germline V gives CDR1 DFQATT, CDR2 SNEGSKA (reference sequence).

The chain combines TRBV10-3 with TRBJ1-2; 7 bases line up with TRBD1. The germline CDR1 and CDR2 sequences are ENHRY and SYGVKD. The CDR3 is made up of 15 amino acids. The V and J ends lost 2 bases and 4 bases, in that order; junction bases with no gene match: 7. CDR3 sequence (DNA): TGTGCCATCAGTGAGGGAACGGGACAGTTCTATGGCTACACCTTC. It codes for CAISEGTGQFYGYTF.

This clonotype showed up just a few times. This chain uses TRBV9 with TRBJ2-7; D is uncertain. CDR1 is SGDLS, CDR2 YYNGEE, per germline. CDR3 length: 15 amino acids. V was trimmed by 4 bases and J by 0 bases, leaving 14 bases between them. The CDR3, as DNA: TGTGCCAGCAGCCCCCGACACCAGAGCTCCTACGAGCAGTACTTC. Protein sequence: CASSPRHQSSYEQYF.

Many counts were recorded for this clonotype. The CDR3 spells CASSFLTGGRTDTQYF. For the CDR3, the DNA is TGTGCCAGCAGCTTCCTCACGGGAGGGCGCACAGATACGCAGTATTTT. The chain recombines TRBV12-3 or TRBV12-4 with TRBJ2-3, with 8 bases matching TRBD2. V shed 6 bases, J shed 1 base, and the junction held 9 bases outside the gene matches. The CDR3 extends over 16 amino acids.

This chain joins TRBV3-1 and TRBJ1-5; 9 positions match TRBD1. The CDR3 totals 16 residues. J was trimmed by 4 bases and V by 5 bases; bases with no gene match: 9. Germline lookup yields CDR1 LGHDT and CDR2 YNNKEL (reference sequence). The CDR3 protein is CASSASGTGKNQPQHF. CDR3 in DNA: TGTGCCAGCAGCGCTTCCGGGACAGGGAAAAATCAGCCCCAGCATTTT.

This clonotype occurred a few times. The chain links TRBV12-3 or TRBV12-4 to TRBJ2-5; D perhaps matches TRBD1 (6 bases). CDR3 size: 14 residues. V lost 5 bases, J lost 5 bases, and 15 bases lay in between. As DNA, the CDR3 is TGTGCCAGCAGTCCAGGGGTAGGATTTGAGACCCAGTACTTC. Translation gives CASSPGVGFETQYF.

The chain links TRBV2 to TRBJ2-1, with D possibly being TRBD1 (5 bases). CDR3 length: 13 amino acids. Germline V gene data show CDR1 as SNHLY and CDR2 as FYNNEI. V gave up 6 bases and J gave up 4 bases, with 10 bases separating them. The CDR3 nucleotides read TGTGCCAGCAGGAAGGCAGGGTACAATGAGCAGTTCTTC. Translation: CASRKAGYNEQFF.

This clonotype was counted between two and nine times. Written as DNA, the CDR3 is TGTGCCAGCCGCAGGCTCTACAATGAGCAGTTCTTC. Translation: CASRRLYNEQFF. The rearrangement uses TRBV6-2 or TRBV6-3 and TRBJ2-1; D is undetermined. Trimming cost V 8 bases and J 3 bases, with 8 bases left between them. Germline CDR1 MNHEY, CDR2 SVGEGT. CDR3 length: 12 amino acids.

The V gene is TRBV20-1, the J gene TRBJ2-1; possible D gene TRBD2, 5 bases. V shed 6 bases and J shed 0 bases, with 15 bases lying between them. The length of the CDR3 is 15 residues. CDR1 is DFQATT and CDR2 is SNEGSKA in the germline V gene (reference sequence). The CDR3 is CSAFRTSSSYNEQFF. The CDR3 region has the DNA TGCAGTGCGTTTCGGACTTCGAGCTCCTACAATGAGCAGTTCTTC.

CDR3 loop: CAISEPGDPYEQYF. The DNA for the CDR3 is TGTGCCATCAGTGAGCCCGGGGATCCCTACGAGCAGTACTTC. The chain recombines TRBV10-3 with TRBJ2-7; D might be TRBD2 (5 bases). The CDR3 is 14 amino acids. In germline, CDR1 is ENHRY, CDR2 SYGVKD. V lost 2 bases to trimming and J lost 2 bases, with 10 bases between them.

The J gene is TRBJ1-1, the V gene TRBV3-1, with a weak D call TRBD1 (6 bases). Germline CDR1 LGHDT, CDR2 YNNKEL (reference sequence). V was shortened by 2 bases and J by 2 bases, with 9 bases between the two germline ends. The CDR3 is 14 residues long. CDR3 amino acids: CASSQPGTNTEAFF. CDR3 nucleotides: TGTGCCAGCAGCCAACCAGGGACAAACACTGAAGCTTTCTTT.